A single sample is the source of the 7 T cell receptor beta chains below, sequenced in a study of chemoradiotherapy in HPV16-positive cancers. TCRdb's table, derived via immunoSEQ multiplex PCR, lists solely in-frame clones and lacks some. The sample has approximately 12,000 clones; 85% to 90% are singletons. Sequences were derived from blood, sampled from a patient who underwent chemoradiotherapy. The receptors were sampled from a human donor with HPV-associated anogenital cancer.

The chain is built from TRBV7-3 and TRBJ2-1; no firm D call. The CDR3 totals 14 residues. Germline values: CDR1 SGHTA, CDR2 FQGTGA. Trimming shortened V by 0 bases and J by 8 bases, and 11 bases separated the two germline ends. The CDR3 region is CASSLTGGSDEQFF. The CDR3 DNA is TGTGCCAGCAGCTTAACTGGCGGCTCGGATGAGCAGTTCTTC. Filled out from reference TRBV7-3 and TRBJ2-1, the complete variable domain reads GAGVSQTPSNKVTEKGKYVELRCDPISGHTALYWYRQSLGQGPEFLIYFQGTGAADDSGLPNDRFFAVRPEGSVSTLKIQRTERGDSAVYLCASSLTGGSDEQFFGPGTRLTVL.

The chain recombines TRBV6-6 with TRBJ1-1; D not certain. The V end was cut by 2 bases, the J end by 1 base, with 8 bases between. The CDR3 covers 14 residues. Germline V gives CDR1 MNHNY, CDR2 SVGAGI (reference sequence). CDR3 nucleotides: TGTGCCAGCAGTTACGCGGACCAGAACACTGAAGCTTTCTTT. Protein product: CASSYADQNTEAFF.

The gene calls are TRBV18 and TRBJ1-6; tentative D call: TRBD1 (5 bases). The CDR3 has 14 residues. CDR1 and CDR2 (germline): KGHSH, LQKENI. Trimming shortened V by 6 bases and J by 7 bases, and 13 bases separated the two germline ends. The CDR3 sequence is CASSFRDGNSPLHF. In DNA form, the CDR3 reads TGTGCCAGCTCCTTCCGGGACGGAAATTCACCCCTCCACTTT. Filled out from reference TRBV18 and TRBJ1-6, the complete variable domain reads NAGVMQNPRHLVRRRGQEARLRCSPMKGHSHVYWYRQLPEEGLKFMVYLQKENIIDESGMPKERFSAEFPKEGPSILRIQQVVRGDSAAYFCASSFRDGNSPLHFGNGTRLTVT.

The chain joins TRBV4-3 to TRBJ2-3; 7 bases fit TRBD1. CDR3 size: 15 residues. CDR1 and CDR2 from the germline V gene are LGHNA and YSLEER. Unmatched junction bases numbered 5, after V lost 4 bases and J lost 1 base. CDR3 sequence (DNA): TGCGCCAGCAGCCGGACAGGATCTGGCACAGATACGCAGTATTTT. It yields the protein CASSRTGSGTDTQYF.

The chain is built from TRBV4-1 and TRBJ2-1, with 7 bases that match TRBD2. This CDR3 region has 15 residues. The V gene end was trimmed by 2 bases and the J gene end by 3 bases; junction bases not matched to a gene: 4. The germline V gene encodes CDR1 MGHRA and CDR2 YSYEKL. The CDR3 region is CASSQPGGLYNEQFF. CDR3 bases: TGCGCCAGCAGCCAACCGGGGGGACTCTACAATGAGCAGTTCTTC.

The V call is TRBV7-6, the J call TRBJ2-1; 8 bases align to TRBD1. The germline gives CDR1 SGHVS, CDR2 FNYEAQ. The CDR3 contains 17 residues. Trimming took 0 bases from V and 6 from J; bases not matched to a gene: 10. CDR3: CASSLAIKTGGPNEQFF. The CDR3 DNA follows: TGTGCCAGCAGCTTAGCGATAAAAACAGGGGGTCCCAATGAGCAGTTCTTC.

In DNA, the CDR3 is TGTGCCAGTAGTATGCAGATGGGAAACACCATATATTTT. This sequence encodes CASSMQMGNTIYF. This chain joins TRBV19 and TRBJ1-3; no clear D. There are 13 residues in the CDR3. Per germline, CDR1 LNHDA and CDR2 SQIVND (reference sequence). The V end lost 3 bases, the J end lost 4 bases, and 7 bases lay between the germline ends.